This TCR beta chain appears in the sequencing data of a study of shared clonotypes between healthy human individuals. The input for sorted-subset replicate PCRs was approximately 200 ng DNA, 30,000 or so T cell genomes. Sequenced by immunoSEQ multiplex PCR; TCRdb stores in-frame clones only, minus some. The table lists more than 2,000,000 clones, 90% to 95% of them singletons, with around 0.14% in the top ten. V gave up 4 bases and J gave up 1 base; unmatched junction bases: 7. Germline V CDR1 and CDR2: LNHDA, SQIVND (reference sequence). The CDR3 is 16 amino acids. In the case of this clone: What it binds is not known.

Findings and limits, study-wide: Sequencing depth was expected to affect clonotype sharing among donors. The four-donor shared clonotypes exceeded non-shared clonotypes in generation probability, with non-shared ones scoring lower.

The sample comprised naive CD4+ T cells sorted from blood. Subset given: CD45RA+ positively selected. The clonotype originates from a man aged 18 to 29 in good health. The genes are TRBV19 and TRBJ1-5, with 7 bases that match TRBD1. The chain's CDR3 is CASSTIGTESNQPQHF. DNA of the CDR3: TGTGCCAGTAGTACTATCGGGACAGAAAGCAATCAGCCCCAGCATTTT.